The 15 T cell receptor beta chains below were found in one sample sequenced in a study of CD8+CD57+ T cells in acquired aplastic anemia. Genomic DNA served as template for TCR beta VDJ and CDR3 profiling. Via MiXCR, TCRdb re-called the reads, giving one row per CDR3 protein. This table has about 160,000 distinct CDR3 sequences, 65% to 75% appearing once. Patients who underwent sequencing had shown CD8+CD57+ cell expansion by flow cytometry. The sample comprised sorted CD4+, CD8+, or CD8+CD57+ T cells (not recorded which) from PBMCs. The source of these receptors is a human donor with aplastic anemia.

The V and J genes are TRBV3-1 and TRBJ2-5; a weak D match, TRBD2 (6 bases). The J call may be incorrect, as the DNA end agrees better with TRBJ2-1. This CDR3 is 12 amino acids long. The germline V gene has CDR1 LGHDT and CDR2 YNNKEL (reference sequence). The CDR3 DNA reads TGTGCCAGCAGCCCGCACGGGGGAGAGCAGTTCTTC. Protein: CASSPHGGEQFF.

The V gene is TRBV7-9, the J gene TRBJ1-2; TRBD1 might be the D (6 bases). The CDR3 runs 14 residues. The V and J ends lost 7 bases and 5 bases respectively, with 17 bases between them. CDR1 SEHNR and CDR2 FQNEAQ come from the germline V gene (reference sequence). In nucleotides, the CDR3 is TGTGCCAGCACCTGGGGGGCCCACGCGTATGGCTACACCTTC. Its protein is CASTWGAHAYGYTF.

The chain couples TRBV7-8 to TRBJ2-7, with a tentative D call TRBD2 (6 bases). The CDR3 sequence is 13 residues long. Germline values: CDR1 SGHVS, CDR2 FQNEAQ. V lost 3 bases and J 6 bases, leaving 12 bases between the germline ends. The CDR3 DNA follows: TGTGCCAGCAGCTTCGGGACTGACGCCGAGCAGTACTTC. Translating it yields CASSFGTDAEQYF.

This chain connects TRBV9 to TRBJ2-3, with TRBD1 as a possible D gene (5 bases). This CDR3 region has 12 residues. With 3 bases removed from V and 4 bases from J, the gap between germline ends came to 6 bases. CDR1 SGDLS and CDR2 YYNGEE come from the germline V gene. CDR3 sequence: CASSGRADTQYF. CDR3 bases: TGTGCCAGCAGCGGCAGGGCAGATACGCAGTATTTT.

The V call is TRBV6-2 or TRBV6-3, the J call TRBJ2-1, with 8 bases aligning to TRBD2. There are 18 residues in the CDR3. Trimming took 5 bases from V and 12 from J; bases not matched to a gene: 24. Germline lookup yields CDR1 MNHEY and CDR2 SVGEGT. Written as DNA, the CDR3 is TGTGCCAGCAGTCATCCTACCTGGGGTAGCGGGGTCACAGATACGCAGTTCTTC. Amino acids: CASSHPTWGSGVTDTQFF.

This clonotype was recorded only once. V usage is TRBV6-4 and J usage is TRBJ1-5; D is uncertain. CDR1 and CDR2 from the germline V gene are MRHNA and SNTAGT. The CDR3 is 16 residues long. Trimming stripped 7 bases from V and 6 bases from J, with 22 bases between. The DNA of the CDR3 is TGTGCCAGCACCGAAAGTTGGCCACCCTTGGGTCAGCCCCAGCATTTT. Translation: CASTESWPPLGQPQHF.

The chain has TRBV20-1 and TRBJ1-2; D not certain. Germline lookup yields CDR1 DFQATT and CDR2 SNEGSKA (reference sequence). V lost 5 bases and J 3 bases, leaving 10 bases between the germline ends. The CDR3 has 12 amino acids. The CDR3 nucleotides read TGCAGTGCTTTAAGGGAGGACTATGGCTACACCTTC. Translated: CSALREDYGYTF.

This clonotype was seen a handful of times. This sequence joins TRBV7-3 and TRBJ2-3; D gene uncertain. In germline, CDR1 is SGHTA, CDR2 FQGTGA. The CDR3 has 11 residues. Trimming removed 5 bases from V and 3 bases from J, with 3 bases in between. In nucleotides, the CDR3 is TGTGCCAGCAGCAATACAGATACGCAGTATTTT. It codes for CASSNTDTQYF.

The rearrangement uses TRBV10-3 and TRBJ1-2; D is possibly TRBD1 (6 bases). CDR1 is ENHRY and CDR2 is SYGVKD in the germline V gene. This CDR3 has 15 residues. Trimming stripped 3 bases from V and 4 bases from J, with 15 bases between. The CDR3 DNA is TGTGCCATCAGTGAAACGCTGACAGGCGGCTATGGCTACACCTTC. As protein: CAISETLTGGYGYTF.

The J gene is TRBJ1-2, the V gene TRBV10-3; D perhaps matches TRBD1 (5 bases). V lost 6 bases to trimming and J lost 2 bases, with 10 bases between them. The CDR3 spans 13 residues. CDR1 is ENHRY, CDR2 SYGVKD, per germline. The CDR3 nucleotides read TGTGCCATCAGCTGGGACGGAAACTATGGCTACACCTTC. Translation gives CAISWDGNYGYTF.

The chain has TRBV15 and TRBJ1-6; no firm D call. Trimming cost V 3 bases and J 9 bases, with 15 bases left between them. In germline, CDR1 is LNHNV, CDR2 YYDKDF (reference sequence). This CDR3 is 15 amino acids long. The CDR3 region has the DNA TGTGCCACCAGCAGCAGAGAGATATCGCCTTCACCCCTCCACTTT. Amino acids: CATSSREISPSPLHF.

The gene calls are TRBV7-2 and TRBJ1-1; D may be TRBD1 (5 bases). Trimming removed 5 bases from V and 4 bases from J, with 17 bases in between. From germline, CDR1 is SGHTA and CDR2 FQGNSA. The CDR3 contains 15 residues. CDR3 DNA: TGTGCCAGCAGCCCCTCCACAAGGGGCGGCACTGAAGCTTTCTTT. Amino acids: CASSPSTRGGTEAFF.

In DNA, the CDR3 is TGCAGCGTTTTTCCGACTAGCGGGGTCACAGATACGCAGTATTTT. This translates into CSVFPTSGVTDTQYF. The genes are TRBV29-1 and TRBJ2-3; 11 bases fit TRBD2. The germline V gene has CDR1 SQVTM and CDR2 ANQGSEA. The CDR3 is 15 amino acids. After removal of 5 bases from V and 2 bases from J, the junction contained 6 bases not matched to a gene.

Concerning this clonotype: This is likely a read error, given that the CDR3 carries no conserved phenylalanine or tryptophan at its end. The DNA is left out, because the CDR3 cannot be placed on it with certainty; the CDR3 is given as TCRdb lists it. CDR3 protein: CASQGAPY. The chain is built from TRBV6-5 and TRBJ2-5; whether TRBD2, the table's D call, matches the DNA was not checked. Ends included, the CDR3 has 8 residues. The germline V gene encodes CDR1 MNHEY and CDR2 SVGAGI.

The chain links TRBV7-3 to TRBJ1-3; no reliable D call. The germline V gene has CDR1 SGHTA and CDR2 FQGTGA. The CDR3 spans 15 residues. Trimming pared 2 bases from V and 0 bases from J, leaving 8 bases between. In DNA form, the CDR3 reads TGTGCCAGCAGCTTAGACGGGTTCTCTGGAAACACCATATATTTT. Its translation: CASSLDGFSGNTIYF.